This T cell receptor beta chain emerged from a study of CD8 T cells in Susac syndrome. The overall study: Patients with Susac syndrome, at blood draw, were therapy-naive, on corticosteroids, or on intravenous immunoglobulin alone.

The T cells that were sequenced for TCR beta were CD8+ and CD4+ cells from blood. Recently defined diagnostic criteria for definite or probable disease were fulfilled by Susac syndrome patients. Reverse transcription used roughly 0.45 to 1 ug RNA and random hexamers. TCRdb re-derived calls from the immunoSEQ multiplex PCR reads in MiXCR, one entry per CDR3 protein. Seen here are 130,000 to 150,000 distinct CDR3 sequences, approximately 96% observed once, and the top ten hold about 0.08%. V lost 1 base to trimming and J lost 0 bases, with 8 bases between them. Germline V gives CDR1 SGHRS, CDR2 YFSETQ. The CDR3 sequence is 16 residues long.

The sequencing input was CD4+ T cells from PBMCs. This sequence was found in a human donor with Susac syndrome. This chain links TRBV5-1 with TRBJ1-6; D unresolved. CDR3 in amino acids: CASSLRRSSYNSPLHF. The DNA for the CDR3 is TGCGCCAGCAGCTTGCGCAGAAGCTCCTATAATTCACCCCTCCACTTT.